The present entry profiles one TCR beta chain with its context. During its preparation, the TCRbeta library received unique molecular identifiers. TCRdb used MiXCR to reprocess the PCR reads, holding one entry per CDR3 protein. This sample has about 980,000 distinct CDR3 sequences, with about 29% found just once. This record comes from a study of T-cell reconstitution after alpha-beta-depleted transplantation in children. CDR3 size: 15 residues. The junction had 9 bases not matched to a gene; V was cut back by 4 bases and J by 6 bases. Germline values: CDR1 SGHAT, CDR2 FQNNGV. The material sequenced was PBMCs, mostly from graft donor cells, taken 360 days after TCRalphabeta/CD19-depleted stem cell transplant. The V gene is TRBV11-2, the J gene TRBJ2-4, with TRBD1 matching 7 bases. The sequence came from a boy under three years old who had a stem cell transplant for SCID, so the T cells may come from the graft donor. CDR3 nucleotide sequence: TGTGCCAGCAGCTCCCGGGACAGATGGGTAAACATTCAGTACTTC. Translation gives CASSSRDRWVNIQYF.